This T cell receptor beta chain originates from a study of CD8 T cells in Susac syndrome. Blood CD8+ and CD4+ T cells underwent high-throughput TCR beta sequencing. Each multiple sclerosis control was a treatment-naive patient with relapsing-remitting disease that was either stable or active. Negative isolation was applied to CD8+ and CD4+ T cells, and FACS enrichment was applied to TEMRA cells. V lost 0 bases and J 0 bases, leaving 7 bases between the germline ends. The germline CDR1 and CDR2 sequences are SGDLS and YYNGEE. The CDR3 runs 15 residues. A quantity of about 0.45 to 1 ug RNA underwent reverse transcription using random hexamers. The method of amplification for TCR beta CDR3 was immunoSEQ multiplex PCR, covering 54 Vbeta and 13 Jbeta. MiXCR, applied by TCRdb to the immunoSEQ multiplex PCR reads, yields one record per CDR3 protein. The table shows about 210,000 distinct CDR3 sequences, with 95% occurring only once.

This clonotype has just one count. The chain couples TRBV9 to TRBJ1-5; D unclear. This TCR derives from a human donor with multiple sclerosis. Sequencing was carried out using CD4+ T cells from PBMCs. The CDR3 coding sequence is TGTGCCAGCAGCGTAGGAGAGGGTAGCAATCAGCCCCAGCATTTT. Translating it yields CASSVGEGSNQPQHF.